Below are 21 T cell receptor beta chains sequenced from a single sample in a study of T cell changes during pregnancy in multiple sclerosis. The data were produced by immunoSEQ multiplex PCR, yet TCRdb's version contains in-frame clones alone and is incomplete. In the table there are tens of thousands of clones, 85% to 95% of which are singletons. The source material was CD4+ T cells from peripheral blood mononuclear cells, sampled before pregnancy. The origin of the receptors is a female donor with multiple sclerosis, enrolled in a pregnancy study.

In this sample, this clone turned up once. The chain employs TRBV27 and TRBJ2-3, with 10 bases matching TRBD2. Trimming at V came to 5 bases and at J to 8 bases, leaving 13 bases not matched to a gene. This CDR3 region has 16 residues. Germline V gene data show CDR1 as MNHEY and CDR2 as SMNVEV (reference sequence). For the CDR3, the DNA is TGTGCCAGCAGTCTGATGGCTAGCGGGAGTACGGGTACGCAGTATTTT. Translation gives CASSLMASGSTGTQYF.

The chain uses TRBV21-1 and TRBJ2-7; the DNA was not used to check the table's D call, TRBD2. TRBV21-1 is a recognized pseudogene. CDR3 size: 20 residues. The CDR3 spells CASSTLKRRTSGRDSYEQYF. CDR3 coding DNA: TGTGCCAGCAGCACCTTAAAAAGGAGGACTAGCGGGAGAGACTCCTACGAGCAGTACTTC.

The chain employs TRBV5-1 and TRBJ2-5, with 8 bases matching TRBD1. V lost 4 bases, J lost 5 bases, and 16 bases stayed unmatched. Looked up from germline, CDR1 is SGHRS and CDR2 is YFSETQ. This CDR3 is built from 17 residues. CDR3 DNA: TGCGCCAGCAGCCGAAACCGAGGACAGGGAATGTGGGAGACCCAGTACTTC. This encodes CASSRNRGQGMWETQYF.

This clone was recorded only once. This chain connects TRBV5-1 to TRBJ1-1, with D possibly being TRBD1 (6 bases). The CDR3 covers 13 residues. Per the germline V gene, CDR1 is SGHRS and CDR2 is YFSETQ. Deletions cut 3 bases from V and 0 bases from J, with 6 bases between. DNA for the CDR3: TGCGCCAGCAGCTGGGACATGAACACTGAAGCTTTCTTT. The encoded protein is CASSWDMNTEAFF.

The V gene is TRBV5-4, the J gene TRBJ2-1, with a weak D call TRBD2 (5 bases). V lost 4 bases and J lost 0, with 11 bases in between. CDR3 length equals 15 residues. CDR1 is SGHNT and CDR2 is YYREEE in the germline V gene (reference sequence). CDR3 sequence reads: CASSPEAVSYNEQFF. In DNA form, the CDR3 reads TGTGCCAGCAGCCCGGAGGCTGTCTCCTACAATGAGCAGTTCTTC.

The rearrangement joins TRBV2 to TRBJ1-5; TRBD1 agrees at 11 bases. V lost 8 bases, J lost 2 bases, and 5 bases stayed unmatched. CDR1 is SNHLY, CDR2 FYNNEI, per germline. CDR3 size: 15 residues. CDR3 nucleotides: TGTGCCAGCGGCGGGACAGGGGGAGGCAATCAGCCCCAGCATTTT. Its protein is CASGGTGGGNQPQHF.

The CDR3 loop is CASSSSVGDRRPYEQYF. For the CDR3, the DNA is TGTGCCAGCAGCTCAAGCGTAGGGGACAGGAGACCCTACGAGCAGTACTTC. J is TRBJ2-7 and V is TRBV5-4; 8 bases are a match to TRBD1. V was clipped by 3 bases and J by 2 bases; unmatched bases: 13. CDR1 is SGHNT and CDR2 is YYREEE in the germline V gene (reference sequence). CDR3 size: 17 residues.

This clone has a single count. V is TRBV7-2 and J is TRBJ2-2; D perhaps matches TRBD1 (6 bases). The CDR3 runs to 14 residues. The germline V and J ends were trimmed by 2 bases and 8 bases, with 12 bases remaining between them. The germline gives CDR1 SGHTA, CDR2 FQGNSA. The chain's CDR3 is CASSLLGARGELFF. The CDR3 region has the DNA TGTGCCAGCAGCTTATTGGGGGCGCGAGGGGAGCTGTTTTTT.

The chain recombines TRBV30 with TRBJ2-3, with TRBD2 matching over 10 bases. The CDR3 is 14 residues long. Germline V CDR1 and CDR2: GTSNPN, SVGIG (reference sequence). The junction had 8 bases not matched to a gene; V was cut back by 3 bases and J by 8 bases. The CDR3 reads CAWRPAGGAGTQYF. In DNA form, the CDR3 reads TGTGCCTGGAGGCCAGCGGGGGGGGCAGGTACGCAGTATTTT.

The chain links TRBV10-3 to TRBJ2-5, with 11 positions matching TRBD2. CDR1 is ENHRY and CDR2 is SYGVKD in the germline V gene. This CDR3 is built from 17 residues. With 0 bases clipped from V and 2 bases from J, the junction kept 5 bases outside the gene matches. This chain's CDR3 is CAISESPGTSGQETQYF. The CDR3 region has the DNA TGTGCCATCAGTGAGTCGCCCGGGACTAGCGGTCAAGAGACCCAGTACTTC.

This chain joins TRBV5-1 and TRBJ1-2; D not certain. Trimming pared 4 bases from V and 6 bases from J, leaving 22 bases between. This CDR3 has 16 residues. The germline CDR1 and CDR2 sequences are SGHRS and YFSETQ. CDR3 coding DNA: TGCGCCAGCAGCCGACTCGGCAGTCCCCCGGAACATGGCTACACCTTC. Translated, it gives CASSRLGSPPEHGYTF.

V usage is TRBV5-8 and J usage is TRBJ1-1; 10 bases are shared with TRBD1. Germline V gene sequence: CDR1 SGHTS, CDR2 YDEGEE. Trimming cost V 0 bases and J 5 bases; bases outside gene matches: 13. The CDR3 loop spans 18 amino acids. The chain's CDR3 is CASSLDSRRRTGGTEAFF. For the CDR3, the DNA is TGTGCCAGCAGCTTGGATTCGCGTCGTCGGACAGGGGGTACTGAAGCTTTCTTT.

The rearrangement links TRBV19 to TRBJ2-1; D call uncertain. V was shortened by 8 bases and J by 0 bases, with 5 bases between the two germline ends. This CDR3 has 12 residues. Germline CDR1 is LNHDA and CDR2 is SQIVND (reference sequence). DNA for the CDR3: TGTGCCAGTCGCGGCTCCTACAATGAGCAGTTCTTC. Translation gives CASRGSYNEQFF. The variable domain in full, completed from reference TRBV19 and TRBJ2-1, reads DGGITQSPKYLFRKEGQNVTLSCEQNLNHDAMYWYRQDPGQGLRLIYYSQIVNDFQKGDIAEGYSVSREKKESFPLTVTSAQKNPTAFYLCASRGSYNEQFFGPGTRLTVL.

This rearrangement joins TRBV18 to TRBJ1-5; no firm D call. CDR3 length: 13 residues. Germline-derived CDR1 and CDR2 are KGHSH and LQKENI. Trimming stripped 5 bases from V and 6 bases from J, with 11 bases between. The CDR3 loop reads CASSERTSQPQHF. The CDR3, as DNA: TGTGCCAGCTCAGAAAGGACTTCTCAGCCCCAGCATTTT.

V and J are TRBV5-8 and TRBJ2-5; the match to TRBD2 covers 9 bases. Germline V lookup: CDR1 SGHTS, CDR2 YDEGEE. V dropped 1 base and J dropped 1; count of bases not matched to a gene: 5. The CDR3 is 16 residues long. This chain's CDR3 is CASSLMAGGPQETQYF. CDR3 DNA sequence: TGTGCCAGCAGCTTGATGGCGGGGGGGCCCCAAGAGACCCAGTACTTC.

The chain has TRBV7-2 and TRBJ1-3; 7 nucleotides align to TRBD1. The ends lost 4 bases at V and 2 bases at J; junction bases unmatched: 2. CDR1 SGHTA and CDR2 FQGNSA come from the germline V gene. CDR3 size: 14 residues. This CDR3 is CASSSTGTGNTIYF. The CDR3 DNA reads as TGTGCCAGCAGCTCGACAGGGACTGGAAACACCATATATTTT.

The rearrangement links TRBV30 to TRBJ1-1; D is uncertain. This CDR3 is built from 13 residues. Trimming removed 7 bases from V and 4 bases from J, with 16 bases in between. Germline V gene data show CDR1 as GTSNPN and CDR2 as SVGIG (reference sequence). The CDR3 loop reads CALEQRGSTEAFF. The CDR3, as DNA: TGTGCCTTAGAACAGAGAGGGAGCACTGAAGCTTTCTTT.

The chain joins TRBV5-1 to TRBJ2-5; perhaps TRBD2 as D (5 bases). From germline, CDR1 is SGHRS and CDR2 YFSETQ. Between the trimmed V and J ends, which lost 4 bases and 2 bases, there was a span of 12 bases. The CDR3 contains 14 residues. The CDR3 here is CASSPLGVQETQYF. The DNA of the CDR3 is TGCGCCAGCAGCCCCCTCGGGGTGCAAGAGACCCAGTACTTC.

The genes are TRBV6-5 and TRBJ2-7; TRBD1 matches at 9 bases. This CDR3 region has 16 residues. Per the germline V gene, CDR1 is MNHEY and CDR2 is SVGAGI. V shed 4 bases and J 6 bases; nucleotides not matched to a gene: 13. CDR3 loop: CASSSSGGQGVGEQYF. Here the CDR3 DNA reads TGTGCCAGCAGTTCCTCCGGGGGACAGGGTGTGGGCGAGCAGTACTTC.

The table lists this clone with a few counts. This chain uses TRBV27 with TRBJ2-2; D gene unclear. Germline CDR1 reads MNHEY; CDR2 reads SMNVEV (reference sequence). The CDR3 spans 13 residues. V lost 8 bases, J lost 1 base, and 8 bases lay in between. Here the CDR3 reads CASLRVNTGELFF. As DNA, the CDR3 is TGTGCCAGCCTCCGAGTGAACACCGGGGAGCTGTTTTTT.

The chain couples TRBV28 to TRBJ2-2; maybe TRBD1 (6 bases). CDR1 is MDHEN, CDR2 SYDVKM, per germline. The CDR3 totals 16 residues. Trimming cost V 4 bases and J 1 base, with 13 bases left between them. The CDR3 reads CASSSPGAKNTGELFF. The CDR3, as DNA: TGTGCCAGCAGTTCACCAGGGGCAAAGAACACCGGGGAGCTGTTTTTT.